This entry lists 32 T cell receptor beta chains sequenced from one sample in a study of cytomegalovirus exposure and HLA in healthy donors. Primers included in the PCR were 60 Vbeta and 13 Jbeta primers. Produced via immunoSEQ multiplex PCR; TCRdb's table is partial and in-frame only. Listed are tens of thousands of clones; around 12% falls within the top ten. Sample: PBMCs. These receptors were collected from a man younger than 30 in good health and CMV-seropositive.

V gene TRBV5-1 combines with J gene TRBJ2-2; D call uncertain. This CDR3 has 15 residues. Per the germline V gene, CDR1 is SGHRS and CDR2 is YFSETQ. V shed 0 bases and J shed 2 bases, with 8 bases lying between them. The CDR3 DNA sequence: TGCGCCAGCAGCTTGGCCCCCTACAACACCGGGGAGCTGTTTTTT. Translation gives CASSLAPYNTGELFF.

The rearrangement links TRBV5-7 to TRBJ2-7; 14 bases are a match to TRBD2. TRBV5-7 is annotated as an ORF whose role is uncertain. The J segment lost 3 bases and the V segment lost 4 bases, leaving 9 bases of the junction unmatched. This CDR3 is built from 17 residues. Here the CDR3 DNA reads TGTGCCAGCAGCCTCGGACTAGCGGGAGGAGGCAGCTACGAGCAGTACTTC. This encodes CASSLGLAGGGSYEQYF.

The chain carries TRBV11-2 and TRBJ2-7, with 12 positions matching TRBD2. In germline, CDR1 is SGHAT, CDR2 FQNNGV. The CDR3 is made up of 16 amino acids. With V trimmed by 5 bases and J by 0 bases, 5 bases remained unmatched. The chain's CDR3 is CASSPGLAGNSYEQYF. Here the CDR3 DNA reads TGTGCCAGCAGCCCAGGACTAGCGGGGAACTCCTACGAGCAGTACTTC.

This chain links TRBV5-1 with TRBJ1-1; possibly TRBD1 for D (6 bases). Germline assignment: CDR1 SGHRS and CDR2 YFSETQ. CDR3 size: 15 residues. V was shortened by 5 bases and J by 0 bases, with 14 bases between the two germline ends. The CDR3 here is CASRTQEGVNTEAFF. The CDR3 region has the DNA TGCGCCAGCAGGACTCAAGAGGGGGTGAACACTGAAGCTTTCTTT.

The J gene is TRBJ2-1, the V gene TRBV5-1, with D perhaps TRBD1 (5 bases). Germline V gene data show CDR1 as SGHRS and CDR2 as YFSETQ. The CDR3 is 15 residues long. Trimming stripped 2 bases from V and 0 bases from J, with 9 bases between. CDR3 DNA sequence: TGCGCCAGCAGCTTAGGCGACAGCTCCTACAATGAGCAGTTCTTC. Translating gives CASSLGDSSYNEQFF. Filled out from reference TRBV5-1 and TRBJ2-1, the complete variable domain reads KAGVTQTPRYLIKTRGQQVTLSCSPISGHRSVSWYQQTPGQGLQFLFEYFSETQRNKGNFPGRFSGRQFSNSRSEMNVSTLELGDSALYLCASSLGDSSYNEQFFGPGTRLTVL.

J is TRBJ1-2 and V is TRBV28, with TRBD1 identical over 8 bases. The CDR3 totals 18 residues. The V and J ends lost 4 bases and 7 bases, in that order; junction bases with no gene match: 20. The V gene's germline CDR1 is MDHEN and CDR2 SYDVKM. The CDR3 here is CASSSPHQGATGSSGYTF. DNA for the CDR3: TGTGCCAGCAGTTCCCCCCACCAGGGGGCTACAGGTTCTTCTGGCTACACCTTC.

The rearrangement joins TRBV7-9 to TRBJ2-7; D may be TRBD1 (5 bases). Trimming removed 2 bases from V and 2 bases from J, with 13 bases in between. CDR1 is SEHNR, CDR2 FQNEAQ, per germline (reference sequence). This CDR3 spans 15 amino acids. DNA of the CDR3: TGTGCCAGCAGCTTATTCCCAACAGGCCCCTACGAGCAGTACTTC. Protein sequence: CASSLFPTGPYEQYF.

This chain uses TRBV5-1 with TRBJ2-4; no definite D call. The germline gives CDR1 SGHRS, CDR2 YFSETQ. This CDR3 has 14 amino acids. V was trimmed by 5 bases and J by 1 base, leaving 10 bases between them. Here the CDR3 reads CASSPAGAKNIQYF. The CDR3 bases are TGCGCCAGCAGTCCGGCCGGGGCCAAAAACATTCAGTACTTC.

V is TRBV5-6 and J is TRBJ2-3; the D is unclear. This CDR3 region has 14 residues. Trimming left V 4 bases short and J 3 bases short, with 12 bases between. The germline CDR1 and CDR2 sequences are SGHDT and YYEEEE. CDR3 loop: CASSTPLGTDTQYF. CDR3 bases: TGTGCCAGCAGCACACCTCTAGGTACAGATACGCAGTATTTT.

This chain links TRBV7-8 with TRBJ2-1; D ambiguous. Looked up from germline, CDR1 is SGHVS and CDR2 is FQNEAQ. Trimming pared 1 base from V and 0 bases from J, leaving 7 bases between. The CDR3 is made up of 15 amino acids. This chain's CDR3 is CASSLGPSSYNEQFF. In DNA, the CDR3 is TGTGCCAGCAGCTTAGGCCCGAGCTCCTACAATGAGCAGTTCTTC.

The chain links TRBV11-2 to TRBJ2-7; D is possibly TRBD2 (6 bases). Germline CDR1 SGHAT, CDR2 FQNNGV. V lost 5 bases and J lost 7, with 12 bases in between. The CDR3 runs 12 residues. The CDR3 sequence is CASSRTTREQYF. DNA for the CDR3: TGTGCCAGCAGCCGGACTACCCGGGAGCAGTACTTC.

This sequence joins TRBV6-1 and TRBJ1-1; D is perhaps TRBD1 (6 bases). Germline V gene data show CDR1 as MNHNS and CDR2 as SASEGT. The CDR3 sequence is 15 residues long. Trimming stripped 4 bases from V and 4 bases from J, with 16 bases between. The CDR3 DNA reads as TGTGCCAGCAGTGCTGAGACAGGTTCCTTCACTGAAGCTTTCTTT. It codes for CASSAETGSFTEAFF.

V and J are TRBV19 and TRBJ1-1; perhaps TRBD1 as D (5 bases). Germline CDR1 and CDR2: LNHDA and SQIVND (reference sequence). Trimming took off 8 bases at V and 2 bases at J, with 15 bases between the two ends. The CDR3 length is 14 residues. CDR3 residues: CASWQGWSNTEAFF. As DNA, the CDR3 is TGTGCCAGTTGGCAGGGATGGTCAAACACTGAAGCTTTCTTT.

The chain has TRBV18 and TRBJ2-5; D is uncertain. The CDR3 sequence is 13 residues long. Germline V gene sequence: CDR1 KGHSH, CDR2 LQKENI. Between the trimmed V and J ends, which lost 8 bases and 3 bases, there was a span of 13 bases. The CDR3 spells CASLLSFKETQYF. The CDR3 bases are TGTGCCAGCCTCTTGAGCTTCAAAGAGACCCAGTACTTC.

CDR3 bases: TGCGCCTCTGCGGGTAGCGGGAGGGATGAGCAGTTCTTC. Protein: CASAGSGRDEQFF. The chain uses TRBV4-1 and TRBJ2-1; 11 nucleotides line up with TRBD2. Losses at the gene ends were 11 bases for V and 8 bases for J; bases not matched to a gene: 8. There are 13 residues in the CDR3. Germline V CDR1 and CDR2: MGHRA, YSYEKL.

The J gene is TRBJ2-7, the V gene TRBV5-1; TRBD1 matches at 7 bases. V dropped 4 bases and J dropped 5; count of bases not matched to a gene: 6. Per the germline V gene, CDR1 is SGHRS and CDR2 is YFSETQ. The CDR3 extends over 13 amino acids. The CDR3 nucleotides are TGCGCCAGCAGCCTACAGGGGTTTGACGAGCAGTACTTC. Residues: CASSLQGFDEQYF.

This chain links TRBV27 with TRBJ1-1; maybe TRBD1 (5 bases). The V gene's germline CDR1 is MNHEY and CDR2 SMNVEV (reference sequence). V shed 2 bases and J shed 3 bases, with 7 bases lying between them. This CDR3 contains 13 residues. CDR3 sequence reads: CASSLGADTEAFF. The DNA for the CDR3 is TGTGCCAGCAGTTTAGGGGCGGACACTGAAGCTTTCTTT.

The J gene is TRBJ2-1, the V gene TRBV11-3, with D maybe TRBD2 (6 bases). This CDR3 comprises 17 residues. The V gene's germline CDR1 is SGHNT and CDR2 YENEEA. Trimming stripped 5 bases from V and 8 bases from J, with 25 bases between. The CDR3 loop is CASSPPVGASVFHEQFF. The CDR3 coding sequence is TGTGCCAGCAGCCCGCCGGTCGGGGCTAGCGTCTTCCATGAGCAGTTCTTC.

The genes are TRBV7-3 and TRBJ1-1; no clear D. The germline V gene encodes CDR1 SGHTA and CDR2 FQGTGA. CDR3 length equals 13 residues. The ends were cut back, 1 base at V and 5 bases at J, with 8 bases in the middle. CDR3: CASSLNRETEAFF. The DNA of the CDR3 is TGTGCCAGCAGCTTAAATCGGGAGACTGAAGCTTTCTTT.

This chain connects TRBV7-2 to TRBJ2-6; D remains unclear. This CDR3 is 13 amino acids long. Trimming removed 3 bases from V and 12 bases from J, with 12 bases in between. Germline CDR1 is SGHTA and CDR2 is FQGNSA. DNA for the CDR3: TGTGCCAGCAGCTTCTTAAAGCCTGGCGTCCTGACTTTC. This encodes CASSFLKPGVLTF.

V is TRBV5-5 and J is TRBJ2-5; D possibly corresponds to TRBD1 (5 bases). This CDR3 is 14 amino acids long. Germline V lookup: CDR1 SGHKS, CDR2 YYEKEE (reference sequence). The V end was cut by 0 bases, the J end by 2 bases, with 8 bases between. The CDR3 DNA is TGTGCCAGCAGCTTGGAACAGGAGCAAGAGACCCAGTACTTC. This gives the protein CASSLEQEQETQYF.

This chain links TRBV6-1 with TRBJ2-1, with a possible D match to TRBD2 (6 bases). The CDR3 runs to 15 residues. Germline V lookup: CDR1 MNHNS, CDR2 SASEGT. The V end lost 1 base, the J end lost 9 bases, and 16 bases lay between the germline ends. The CDR3: CASSEVGRDRSEQFF. CDR3 nucleotide sequence: TGTGCCAGCAGTGAAGTTGGGCGGGACCGGAGTGAGCAGTTCTTC.

This sequence joins TRBV5-1 and TRBJ1-6; D possibly corresponds to TRBD1 (6 bases). CDR3 size: 16 residues. Germline CDR1 reads SGHRS; CDR2 reads YFSETQ. Deletions cut 4 bases from V and 7 bases from J, with 18 bases between. CDR3 bases: TGCGCCAGCAGCGTATTGCCCACCGGGACAAATTCACCCCTCCACTTT. It codes for CASSVLPTGTNSPLHF. Using reference TRBV5-1 and TRBJ1-6 for the parts outside the CDR3, the full variable domain is KAGVTQTPRYLIKTRGQQVTLSCSPISGHRSVSWYQQTPGQGLQFLFEYFSETQRNKGNFPGRFSGRQFSNSRSEMNVSTLELGDSALYLCASSVLPTGTNSPLHFGNGTRLTVT.

About this clone: A read error may account for a junction end that differs from germline. The chain recombines TRBV6-1 with TRBJ2-3, with 9 bases fitting TRBD2. The CDR3 loop spans 16 amino acids. Germline CDR1 reads MNHNS; CDR2 reads SASEGT. The CDR3: CVSSEFQREVSDTQYF. The CDR3 DNA sequence: TGTGTCAGCAGTGAATTTCAGCGGGAGGTTTCTGATACGCAGTATTTT.

CDR3 protein: CASSPSSGTYEQYF. The CDR3 nucleotides read TGTGCCAGCAGCCCATCTAGCGGGACCTACGAGCAGTACTTC. V usage is TRBV7-6 and J usage is TRBJ2-7, with 9 bases lining up with TRBD2. This CDR3 has 14 residues. V shed 5 bases and J 2 bases; nucleotides not matched to a gene: 4. The germline V gene has CDR1 SGHVS and CDR2 FNYEAQ.

The rearrangement joins TRBV5-1 to TRBJ2-7; D unclear. Trimming shortened V by 2 bases and J by 3 bases, and 9 bases separated the two germline ends. The germline CDR1 and CDR2 sequences are SGHRS and YFSETQ. The CDR3 is made up of 13 amino acids. CDR3 DNA: TGCGCCAGCAGCTTCCAACAAAGCTACGAGCAGTACTTC. It yields the protein CASSFQQSYEQYF.

The rearrangement uses TRBV9 and TRBJ2-7, with D possibly TRBD2 on 5 matching bases. The CDR3 length is 13 residues. V lost 3 bases and J lost 0, with 7 bases in between. Germline loops: CDR1 SGDLS, CDR2 YYNGEE. In nucleotides, the CDR3 is TGTGCCAGCAGCGGGGAGATCTCCTACGAGCAGTACTTC. Protein: CASSGEISYEQYF.

The chain combines TRBV14 with TRBJ2-1; possible D gene TRBD1, 8 bases. Germline CDR1 is SGHDN and CDR2 is FVKESK. The V end lost 4 bases, the J end lost 2 bases, and 12 bases lay between the germline ends. The CDR3 is 15 amino acids. As DNA, the CDR3 is TGTGCCAGCAGCCTACAGGGGGGGACCTACAATGAGCAGTTCTTC. Encoded protein: CASSLQGGTYNEQFF.

The rearrangement links TRBV5-6 to TRBJ2-1; D might be TRBD2 (6 bases). Trimming shortened V by 5 bases and J by 6 bases, and 18 bases separated the two germline ends. CDR1 and CDR2 from the germline V gene are SGHDT and YYEEEE. The CDR3 has 15 residues. The CDR3 nucleotides read TGTGCCAGCAGTCCTGATCACCTAGCGTTCAATGAGCAGTTCTTC. This encodes CASSPDHLAFNEQFF.

The genes are TRBV5-5 and TRBJ2-2, with TRBD2 identical over 9 bases. Trimming removed 3 bases from V and 4 bases from J; junction bases left unmatched: 7. Per the germline V gene, CDR1 is SGHKS and CDR2 is YYEKEE (reference sequence). This CDR3 has 16 residues. This CDR3 reads CASSWRGGDGTGELFF. CDR3 DNA sequence: TGTGCCAGCAGCTGGCGCGGGGGGGATGGCACCGGGGAGCTGTTTTTT.

V gene TRBV30 combines with J gene TRBJ2-3; TRBD1 is a possible D gene (6 bases). Germline CDR1 and CDR2: GTSNPN and SVGIG (reference sequence). Trimming stripped 0 bases from V and 0 bases from J, with 22 bases between. The CDR3 is 19 residues long. CDR3 loop: CAWSVPGVPRIFSTDTQYF. CDR3 coding DNA: TGTGCCTGGAGTGTCCCAGGGGTCCCCCGAATCTTTAGCACAGATACGCAGTATTTT.

The CDR3 loop is CASSLGISGRWADTQYF. CDR3 coding DNA: TGCGCCAGCAGCTTGGGAATTAGCGGGAGGTGGGCAGATACGCAGTATTTT. The gene calls are TRBV5-1 and TRBJ2-3, with TRBD2 identical over 10 bases. Germline CDR1 SGHRS, CDR2 YFSETQ. V dropped 0 bases and J dropped 4; count of bases not matched to a gene: 8. This CDR3 region has 17 residues.